This passage covers 26 T cell receptor beta chains from one sample sequenced in a study of blood T cell repertoires in COVID-19. Method: immunoSEQ multiplex PCR; TCRdb's copy keeps in-frame clones and lacks some. There are about 130,000 clones in the sample; approximately 74% occur only once, and more than 5.5% lies in the top ten. The material sequenced was peripheral blood. These receptors were collected from a man in his sixties with acute or convalescent COVID-19.

V gene TRBV6-5 combines with J gene TRBJ1-6, with D perhaps TRBD1 (6 bases). V lost 5 bases and J 7 bases, leaving 9 bases between the germline ends. CDR3 size: 13 residues. The V gene's germline CDR1 is MNHEY and CDR2 SVGAGI. Here the CDR3 reads CASSTGNNSPLHF. CDR3 nucleotide sequence: TGTGCCAGCAGTACAGGGAACAATTCACCCCTCCACTTT.

The chain recombines TRBV6-5 with TRBJ1-3; TRBD1 matches 7 bases. The V gene end was trimmed by 7 bases and the J gene end by 4 bases; junction bases not matched to a gene: 10. Germline V CDR1 and CDR2: MNHEY, SVGAGI. CDR3 length: 15 residues. CDR3 in DNA: TGTGCCAGCATCCGCTCGACAGGGATGGGAAACACCATATATTTT. Translation gives CASIRSTGMGNTIYF.

The V gene is TRBV7-2, the J gene TRBJ1-1; D uncertain. This CDR3 region has 14 residues. Germline loops: CDR1 SGHTA, CDR2 FQGNSA. V lost 5 bases and J 1 base, leaving 11 bases between the germline ends. DNA of the CDR3: TGTGCCAGCAGCCCCCACGGGAAGAACACTGAAGCTTTCTTT. It is translated as CASSPHGKNTEAFF.

DNA of the CDR3: TGTGCCAGCACCCCAGTTCCCGGGACTCTCTACGAAGAGCAGTACTTC. This translates into CASTPVPGTLYEEQYF. This rearrangement joins TRBV6-2 or TRBV6-3 to TRBJ2-7, with D possibly matching TRBD2 (6 bases). Trimming pared 7 bases from V and 7 bases from J, leaving 26 bases between. Germline lookup yields CDR1 MNHEY and CDR2 SVGEGT. This CDR3 has 16 residues.

The chain employs TRBV18 and TRBJ1-1; possible D gene TRBD1, 6 bases. The V end was cut by 1 base, the J end by 7 bases, with 7 bases between. The CDR3 has 12 residues. Looked up from germline, CDR1 is KGHSH and CDR2 is LQKENI. The CDR3 protein is CASSPQTGEAFF. The DNA for the CDR3 is TGTGCCAGCTCACCACAGACAGGTGAAGCTTTCTTT.

V is TRBV30 and J is TRBJ1-1; D remains unclear. The CDR3 is 17 residues long. V was cut by 2 bases and J by 0 bases, with 19 bases left in between. CDR1 and CDR2 from the germline V gene are GTSNPN and SVGIG (reference sequence). The CDR3 loop reads CAWSIAVAKSMNTEAFF. DNA of the CDR3: TGTGCCTGGAGTATTGCGGTCGCGAAAAGCATGAACACTGAAGCTTTCTTT. The full variable domain, rest sourced from reference TRBV30 and TRBJ1-1, is SQTIHQWPATLVQPVGSPLSLECTVEGTSNPNLYWYRQAAGRGLQLLFYSVGIGQISSEVPQNLSASRPQDRQFILSSKKLLLSDSGFYLCAWSIAVAKSMNTEAFFGQGTRLTVV.

The rearrangement joins TRBV6-5 to TRBJ2-5; D gene ambiguous. This CDR3 has 14 amino acids. V dropped 2 bases and J dropped 1 base, with 8 bases sitting between them. The V gene's germline CDR1 is MNHEY and CDR2 SVGAGI. The DNA for the CDR3 is TGTGCCAGCAGTTACGCTTCGAGCCAAGAGACCCAGTACTTC. Translation gives CASSYASSQETQYF.

This clone was counted a few times. The CDR3: CASSSRTGSSYEQYF. The CDR3, as DNA: TGTGCCAGCAGCTCCAGGACAGGGAGCTCCTACGAGCAGTACTTC. The chain links TRBV11-2 to TRBJ2-7, with TRBD1 identical over 8 bases. CDR3 size: 15 residues. V was pared by 4 bases and J by 0 bases, with 5 bases of the junction left unmatched. Germline CDR1 reads SGHAT; CDR2 reads FQNNGV. The full variable domain, completed using reference TRBV11-2 and TRBJ2-7, is EAGVAQSPRYKIIEKRQSVAFWCNPISGHATLYWYQQILGQGPKLLIQFQNNGVVDDSQLPKDRFSAERLKGVDSTLKIQPAKLEDSAVYLCASSSRTGSSYEQYFGPGTRLTVT.

The chain joins TRBV6-2 or TRBV6-3 to TRBJ2-1; 7 bases are a match to TRBD2. The length of the CDR3 is 12 residues. Germline V lookup: CDR1 MNHEY, CDR2 SVGEGT. V dropped 4 bases and J dropped 10; count of bases not matched to a gene: 4. The CDR3: CASSLTSREQFF. The DNA for the CDR3 is TGTGCCAGCAGTTTGACTAGCAGGGAGCAGTTCTTC.

The chain employs TRBV7-9 and TRBJ1-1, with a tentative D call TRBD1 (6 bases). The CDR3 contains 15 residues. In germline, CDR1 is SEHNR, CDR2 FQNEAQ (reference sequence). V was trimmed by 5 bases and J by 3 bases, leaving 16 bases between them. CDR3 in DNA: TGTGCCAGCAGCCCCGGACAGCCCCTAGACACTGAAGCTTTCTTT. Translating it yields CASSPGQPLDTEAFF.

The chain combines TRBV2 with TRBJ2-5, with 11 bases matching TRBD2. Germline V gene sequence: CDR1 SNHLY, CDR2 FYNNEI. The trim removed 4 bases at V and 5 bases at J, leaving 6 bases unmatched. The CDR3 has 15 residues. Here the CDR3 DNA reads TGTGCCAGCAGTGTAACTAGCGGGAGTACGGAGACCCAGTACTTC. Translating gives CASSVTSGSTETQYF.

The genes are TRBV12-3 or TRBV12-4 and TRBJ1-5, with TRBD1 identical over 7 bases. The CDR3 has 11 residues. J lost 13 bases, V lost 6 bases, and 6 bases had no gene match. CDR3 in DNA: TGTGCCAGCAGGGAGGGGGCGAGGCAGCATTTT. This encodes CASREGARQHF.

The chain employs TRBV27 and TRBJ1-4; no clear D. CDR3 length: 18 residues. Per germline, CDR1 MNHEY and CDR2 SMNVEV (reference sequence). V lost 3 bases, J lost 3 bases, and 20 bases lay in between. The CDR3 here is CASSFFGSPLEANEKLFF. CDR3 DNA: TGTGCCAGCAGTTTTTTCGGGAGCCCTCTGGAGGCTAATGAAAAACTGTTTTTT.

This clone was seen a few times. The rearrangement links TRBV5-6 to TRBJ1-1; D possibly corresponds to TRBD1 (6 bases). Germline CDR1 is SGHDT and CDR2 is YYEEEE. This CDR3 has 15 amino acids. V was clipped by 4 bases and J by 2 bases, with 15 bases between them. The CDR3 loop is CASSNPGHQNTEAFF. CDR3 DNA: TGTGCCAGCAGCAATCCGGGACACCAAAACACTGAAGCTTTCTTT.

The chain employs TRBV2 and TRBJ2-7, with TRBD1 matching over 9 bases. The CDR3 consists of 13 residues. The V segment lost 6 bases and the J segment 2 bases; nucleotides outside the gene matches: 2. Germline values: CDR1 SNHLY, CDR2 FYNNEI. The CDR3 reads CASRGDRAYEQYF. CDR3 in DNA: TGTGCCAGCAGGGGGGACAGGGCCTACGAGCAGTACTTC.

The gene calls are TRBV6-1 and TRBJ1-1; D is uncertain. CDR3 length: 15 amino acids. The germline V and J ends were trimmed by 2 bases and 2 bases, with 12 bases remaining between them. Germline V gene sequence: CDR1 MNHNS, CDR2 SASEGT. The CDR3 nucleotides are TGTGCCAGCAGTGAACGGCCCCAGACTAACACTGAAGCTTTCTTT. The encoded protein is CASSERPQTNTEAFF.

The chain combines TRBV7-9 with TRBJ2-5; TRBD1 might be the D (5 bases). Germline values: CDR1 SEHNR, CDR2 FQNEAQ (reference sequence). The length of the CDR3 is 14 residues. Trimming removed 1 base from V and 2 bases from J, with 8 bases in between. The CDR3 DNA reads as TGTGCCAGCAGCTTAGGGGGCGTTCAAGAGACCCAGTACTTC. As protein: CASSLGGVQETQYF.

The rearrangement links TRBV19 to TRBJ2-7, with 9 bases fitting TRBD2. The CDR3 is 13 residues long. Germline loops: CDR1 LNHDA, CDR2 SQIVND (reference sequence). J lost 4 bases, V lost 7 bases, and 5 bases had no gene match. The chain's CDR3 is CASKTSGEYEQYF. Here the CDR3 DNA reads TGTGCCAGTAAGACTAGCGGAGAGTACGAGCAGTACTTC.

The chain has TRBV7-8 and TRBJ1-1; D perhaps matches TRBD1 (5 bases). The CDR3 runs to 14 residues. Trimming removed 5 bases from V and 8 bases from J, with 18 bases in between. Germline V lookup: CDR1 SGHVS, CDR2 FQNEAQ. The CDR3 region has the DNA TGTGCCAGCAGCAGAGGGACTCTCGCCCCCGAAGCTTTCTTT. Its protein product is CASSRGTLAPEAFF.

The chain has TRBV27 and TRBJ1-5; no clear D. Germline CDR1 reads MNHEY; CDR2 reads SMNVEV (reference sequence). The CDR3 is 15 amino acids. V was trimmed by 3 bases and J by 7 bases, leaving 16 bases between them. The CDR3 region is CASSFIGSAGQPQHF. For the CDR3, the DNA is TGTGCCAGCAGTTTTATCGGGTCAGCGGGGCAGCCCCAGCATTTT.

This clone came up a few times. The V call is TRBV28, the J call TRBJ2-1; TRBD2 agrees at 11 bases. The V segment lost 5 bases and the J segment 7 bases; nucleotides outside the gene matches: 7. Germline V gene data show CDR1 as MDHEN and CDR2 as SYDVKM. The CDR3 has 15 residues. Here the CDR3 reads CASSSRLAGFNEQFF. DNA of the CDR3: TGTGCCAGCAGTAGTAGACTAGCGGGGTTTAATGAGCAGTTCTTC.

The genes are TRBV27 and TRBJ2-7; 9 bases fit TRBD1. V shed 6 bases, J shed 7 bases, and the junction held 16 bases outside the gene matches. CDR3 length: 16 amino acids. Germline CDR1 reads MNHEY; CDR2 reads SMNVEV (reference sequence). The CDR3 coding sequence is TGTGCCAGCAGAGGACCCCGGGACAGGGCGTCGGGGGAGCAGTACTTC. Encoded protein: CASRGPRDRASGEQYF.

V usage is TRBV6-2 or TRBV6-3 and J usage is TRBJ2-7; a possible D gene is TRBD2 (6 bases). The germline V gene encodes CDR1 MNHEY and CDR2 SVGEGT. The CDR3 is made up of 14 amino acids. V lost 0 bases to trimming and J lost 7 bases, with 13 bases between them. The CDR3 protein is CASSYSGGAKEQYF. DNA of the CDR3: TGTGCCAGCAGTTACTCGGGCGGGGCGAAAGAGCAGTACTTC.

This rearrangement joins TRBV7-2 to TRBJ1-5; D is perhaps TRBD1 (6 bases). The V end was cut by 1 base, the J end by 5 bases, with 9 bases between. CDR1 is SGHTA, CDR2 FQGNSA, per germline. The CDR3 has 14 residues. The chain's CDR3 is CASSLDRVYQPQHF. The CDR3, as DNA: TGTGCCAGCAGCTTAGACAGGGTGTATCAGCCCCAGCATTTT.

The genes are TRBV18 and TRBJ2-2, with D tentatively TRBD1 (6 bases). Trimming removed 3 bases from V and 2 bases from J, with 16 bases in between. This CDR3 region has 17 residues. Germline CDR1 and CDR2: KGHSH and LQKENI. The CDR3: CASSPRRGSPNTGELFF. Written as DNA, the CDR3 is TGTGCCAGCTCACCGCGTAGGGGGAGTCCTAACACCGGGGAGCTGTTTTTT. The full variable domain, in which reference TRBV18 and TRBJ2-2 provide the parts outside the CDR3, is NAGVMQNPRHLVRRRGQEARLRCSPMKGHSHVYWYRQLPEEGLKFMVYLQKENIIDESGMPKERFSAEFPKEGPSILRIQQVVRGDSAAYFCASSPRRGSPNTGELFFGEGSRLTVL.

This clone has a count of ten or more. The rearrangement joins TRBV7-6 to TRBJ1-3; a weak D match, TRBD1 (5 bases). The V end lost 3 bases, the J end lost 4 bases, and 16 bases lay between the germline ends. This CDR3 is built from 16 residues. Germline V gene lookup returns CDR1 SGHVS and CDR2 FNYEAQ. The CDR3 spells CASSFRAGGDGNTIYF. DNA for the CDR3: TGTGCCAGCAGCTTTCGCGCGGGGGGGGACGGAAACACCATATATTTT.